The clone carrying this TCR beta chain has just a few counts. These data originate in a study of metastatic and nonmetastatic thyroid tumors. The overall study: Repertoire data that came from the blood and tumor or nodule tissue of malignant and benign thyroid patients were compared.

No patient received treatment before thyroid surgery. TCRdb re-clonotyped the PCR reads through MiXCR. The sample records 15,000 to 18,000 clones, 3% to 4% being singletons. V was clipped by 4 bases and J by 11 bases, with 18 bases between them. Germline CDR1 reads SGHDT; CDR2 reads YYEEEE. The CDR3 loop spans 13 amino acids. This rearrangement joins TRBV5-6 to TRBJ1-1; D perhaps matches TRBD1 (5 bases). The receptor comes from a female donor with papillary thyroid cancer or a benign thyroid nodule (not recorded which). Some clones in this sample may be carry-over from other donors' samples. The sequencing input was tumor tissue. Written as DNA, the CDR3 is TGTGCCAGCAGCGCACAGGAAAGGGACGAGGCTTTCTTT. It yields the protein CASSAQERDEAFF. Full variable domain (missing parts from reference TRBV5-6 and TRBJ1-1): DAGVTQSPTHLIKTRGQQVTLRCSPKSGHDTVSWYQQALGQGPQFIFQYYEEEERQRGNFPDRFSGHQFPNYSSELNVNALLLGDSALYLCASSAQERDEAFFGQGTRLTVV.